What follows are 2 T cell receptor beta chains derived from one specimen sequenced in a study of T cell responses to AZD1222 COVID-19 vaccine. Assay: immunoSEQ multiplex PCR; the TCRdb copy retains only in-frame clones and omits some. The table lists roughly 100,000 clones, roughly nine tenths of them singletons. The specimen comprised peripheral blood, sampled on day 0 of AZD1222 vaccination. Receptor source: an adult in good health.

The chain combines TRBV7-8 with TRBJ1-4, with no clear D. Germline CDR1 is SGHVS and CDR2 is FQNEAQ. The CDR3 is made up of 15 amino acids. V was pared by 1 base and J by 4 bases, with 10 bases between. CDR3: CASSLVEGFNEKLFF. CDR3 DNA sequence: TGTGCCAGCAGCTTAGTGGAGGGATTTAATGAAAAACTGTTTTTT. Full variable domain (rest looked up from reference TRBV7-8 and TRBJ1-4): GAGVSQSPRYKVAKRGQDVALRCDPISGHVSLFWYQQALGQGPEFLTYFQNEAQLDKSGLPSDRFFAERPEGSVSTLKIQRTQQEDSAVYLCASSLVEGFNEKLFFGSGTQLSVL.

V gene TRBV27 combines with J gene TRBJ1-2; TRBD1 aligns across 10 bases. The CDR3 totals 14 residues. Trimming cost V 3 bases and J 8 bases; bases outside gene matches: 6. Germline CDR1 is MNHEY and CDR2 is SMNVEV (reference sequence). The CDR3 nucleotides are TGTGCCAGCAGTTTCCGGGACAGGGGTACGGGCTACACCTTC. The encoded protein is CASSFRDRGTGYTF.